This T cell receptor (beta chain) was sequenced in a study of shared clonotypes between healthy human individuals. Study-level background: CD4 naive cells filled three plates per donor, CD4 memory three, CD8 naive two and CD8 memory one.

On this clone: No antigen is known for it.

Execution of the assay was at deep level. Genomic DNA per cell subset filled all wells of several immunoSEQ plates. The method was immunoSEQ multiplex PCR; TCRdb's version includes in-frame clones alone and lacks a portion of them. The sample yields more than 400,000 clones, around 96% seen once. The V end was cut by 3 bases, the J end by 5 bases, with 13 bases between. CDR1 is LGHNT, CDR2 FRNRAP, per germline. The CDR3 contains 14 residues. Study-wide results and limits: Clonotypes which were not shared had lower generation probabilities than clonotypes that all four donors shared.

The receptor comes from a woman aged 25 to 45 in good health. Sequencing input: naive CD4+ T cells sorted from blood. Subset reported: CD45RA+ positively selected. The genes are TRBV12-5 and TRBJ2-5; possibly TRBD2 for D (5 bases). The CDR3 spells CASGFKRVFETQYF. CDR3 sequence (DNA): TGTGCTAGTGGTTTTAAGAGGGTGTTTGAGACCCAGTACTTC.